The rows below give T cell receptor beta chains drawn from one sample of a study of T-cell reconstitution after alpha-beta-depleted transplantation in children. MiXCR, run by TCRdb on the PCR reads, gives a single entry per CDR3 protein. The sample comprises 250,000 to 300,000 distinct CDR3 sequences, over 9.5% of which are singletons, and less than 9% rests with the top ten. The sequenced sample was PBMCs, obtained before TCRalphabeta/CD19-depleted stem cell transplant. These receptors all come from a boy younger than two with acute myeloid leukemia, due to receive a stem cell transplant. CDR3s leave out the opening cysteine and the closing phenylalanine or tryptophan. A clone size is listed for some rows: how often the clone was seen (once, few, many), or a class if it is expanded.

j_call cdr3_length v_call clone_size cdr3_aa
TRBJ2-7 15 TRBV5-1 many ASSLAPLREISYEQY
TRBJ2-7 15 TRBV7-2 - ASSPVGTGTSVYEQY
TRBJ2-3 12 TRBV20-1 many SALTGWNTDTQY
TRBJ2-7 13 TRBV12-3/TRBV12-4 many ASSPIGTGDYEQY
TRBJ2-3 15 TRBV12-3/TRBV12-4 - ASSLGLAGGLTDTQY
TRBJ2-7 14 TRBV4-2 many ASSQPGTSGSYEQY
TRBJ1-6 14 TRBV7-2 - ASSLRDRQFNSPLH
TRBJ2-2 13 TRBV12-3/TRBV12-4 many ASSLPGVRTGELF
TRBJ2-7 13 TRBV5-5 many ASSSPRTIPYEQY
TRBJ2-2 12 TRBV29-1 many SVMGNANTGELF
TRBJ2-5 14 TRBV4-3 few ASSQDRPWGGETQY
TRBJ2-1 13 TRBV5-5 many ASSSPLKGYNEQF
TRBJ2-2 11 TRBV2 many ASSTGPAGELF
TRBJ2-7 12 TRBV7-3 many ASSLNPGQGEQY
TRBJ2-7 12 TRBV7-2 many ASSLGTGLGEQY
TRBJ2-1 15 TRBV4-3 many ASSQDGLAGVYNEQF
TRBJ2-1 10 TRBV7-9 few ASRTGGDEQF
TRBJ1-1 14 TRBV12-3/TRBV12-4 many ASSTQGASRNTEAF
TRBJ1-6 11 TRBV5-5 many ASSSWTDSPLH
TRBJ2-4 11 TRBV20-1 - SARPGPKNIQY
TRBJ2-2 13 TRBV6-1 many ASSTLRRATGELF
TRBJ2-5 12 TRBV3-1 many ATRGHSRGETQY
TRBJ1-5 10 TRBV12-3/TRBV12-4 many ASSVGGQPQH
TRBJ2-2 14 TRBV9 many ASSARGDRNTGELF
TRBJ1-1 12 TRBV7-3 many ASSLEPGNTEAF
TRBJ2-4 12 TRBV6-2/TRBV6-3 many ASMRGQLKNIQY
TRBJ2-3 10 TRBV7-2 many ASSSLLSTQY
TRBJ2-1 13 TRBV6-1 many ASSGEGGYYNEQF
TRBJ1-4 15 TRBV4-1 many ASSQDRRSATNEKLF
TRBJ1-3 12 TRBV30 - AWSPGFSGNTIY
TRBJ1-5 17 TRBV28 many ASSTPGTGAVNSNQPQH
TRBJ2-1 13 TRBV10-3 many AISGLAVDYNEQF
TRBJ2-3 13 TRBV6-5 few ASSYSGPPWDTQY
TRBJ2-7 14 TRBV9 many ASSVDGTKILYEQY
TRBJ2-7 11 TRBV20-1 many SAPTSGGYEQY
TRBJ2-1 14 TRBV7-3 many ASSLTGLAGINEQF
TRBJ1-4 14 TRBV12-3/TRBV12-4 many ASSFTSRALNEKLF
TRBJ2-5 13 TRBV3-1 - ASSQAIGGGETQY
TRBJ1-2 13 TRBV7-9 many ASSGGLPAGDGYT
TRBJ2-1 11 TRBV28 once ASMLIGWDEQF
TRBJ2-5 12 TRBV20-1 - SARVLGQMVTQY
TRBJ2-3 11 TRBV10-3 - AISPGIPDTQY
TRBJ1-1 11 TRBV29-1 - SVHGFMNTEAF
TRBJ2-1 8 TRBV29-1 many SVEPDEGF
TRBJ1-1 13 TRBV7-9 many ASSLRTGEDTEAF